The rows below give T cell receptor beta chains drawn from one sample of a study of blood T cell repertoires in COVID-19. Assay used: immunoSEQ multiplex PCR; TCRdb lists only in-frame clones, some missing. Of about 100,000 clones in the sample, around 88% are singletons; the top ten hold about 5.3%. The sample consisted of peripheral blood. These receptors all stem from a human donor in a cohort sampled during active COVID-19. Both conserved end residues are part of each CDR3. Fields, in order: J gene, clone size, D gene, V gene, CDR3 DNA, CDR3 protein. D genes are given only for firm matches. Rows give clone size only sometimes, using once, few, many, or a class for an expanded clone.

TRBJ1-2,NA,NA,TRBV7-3,TGTGCCAGCAGCTTAACTTACAGGGCAAATGGCTACACCTTC,CASSLTYRANGYTF
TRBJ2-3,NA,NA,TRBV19,TGTGCCAGTAGTATAATTAGGGAGGTCATAGATACGCAGTATTTT,CASSIIREVIDTQYF
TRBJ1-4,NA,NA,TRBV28,TGTGCCAGCAGAAACAGGGCTGGAAGTGGTAATGAAAAACTGTTTTTT,CASRNRAGSGNEKLFF
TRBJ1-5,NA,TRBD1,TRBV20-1,TGCAGTGCTAGTAAGGGGGCTGCTCAGCCCCAGCATTTT,CSASKGAAQPQHF
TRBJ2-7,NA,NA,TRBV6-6,TGTGCCAGCACAGACACAGGCAGCTCCTACGAGCAGTACTTC,CASTDTGSSYEQYF
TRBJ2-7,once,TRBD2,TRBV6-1,TGTGCCAGCAGTGAACGGACTAGCGCCTACGAGCAGTACTTC,CASSERTSAYEQYF
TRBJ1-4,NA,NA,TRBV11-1,TGTGCCAGCAGCTTGAGTAGGAGTGAAAAACTGTTTTTT,CASSLSRSEKLFF
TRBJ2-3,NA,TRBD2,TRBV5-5,TGTGCCAGCAGTCTAGGACTAGCGGGAGTAAGCACAGATACGCAGTATTTT,CASSLGLAGVSTDTQYF
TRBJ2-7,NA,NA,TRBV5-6,TGTGCCAGCAGCTTGGTCAGGGGCTACGAGCAGTACTTC,CASSLVRGYEQYF
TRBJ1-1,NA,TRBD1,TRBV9,TGTGCCAGCAACCGACAGGGCCGGACTGAAGCTTTCTTT,CASNRQGRTEAFF
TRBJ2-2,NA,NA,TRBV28,TGTGCCAGCAGTTTCCACTACCGAGGGGAGCTGTTTTTT,CASSFHYRGELFF
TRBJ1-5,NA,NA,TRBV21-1,TGTGCCAGCATCATGACCCGGGACAGGGAATGTCAGCCCCAGCATTTT,CASIMTRDRECQPQHF
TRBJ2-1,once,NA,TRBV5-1,TGCGCCAGCAGCTCCCCCCCTCTCAGCTCCTACAATGAGCAGTTCTTC,CASSSPPLSSYNEQFF
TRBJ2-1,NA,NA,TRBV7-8,TGTGCCAGCAGCTTAGGAGCGGGTATGTACAATGAGCAGTTCTTC,CASSLGAGMYNEQFF
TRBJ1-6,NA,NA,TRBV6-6,TGTGCCAGCAGTCCGGGGGGGGTTAATTCACCCCTCCACTTT,CASSPGGVNSPLHF
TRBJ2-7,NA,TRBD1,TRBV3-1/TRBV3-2,TGTGCCAGCAGCCATGGGACAGGGGGCTCCTACGAGCAGTACTTC,CASSHGTGGSYEQYF
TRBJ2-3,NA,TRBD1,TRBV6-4,TGTGCCAGCAGTGACAGCGGGACAGGGGGCCGGGATACGCAGTATTTT,CASSDSGTGGRDTQYF
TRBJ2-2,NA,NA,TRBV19,TGTGCCAGTAGTGCGACTAGATTGAACACCGGGGAGCTGTTTTTT,CASSATRLNTGELFF
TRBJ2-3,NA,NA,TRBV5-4,TGTGCCAGCAGCTTGACCCTGCTGAGACAGGACACAGATACGCAGTATTTT,CASSLTLLRQDTDTQYF
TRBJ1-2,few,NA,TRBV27,TGTGCCAGCAGTTTGGCGGGGTCGGCCTTAAACTATGGCTACACCTTC,CASSLAGSALNYGYTF
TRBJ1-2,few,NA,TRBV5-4,TGTGCCAGCAGCTTGGGCAGGGCGGAAGGCTACACCTTC,CASSLGRAEGYTF
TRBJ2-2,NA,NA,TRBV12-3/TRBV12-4,TGTGCCAGCAGTTTCTCTAACACCGGGGAGCTGTTTTTT,CASSFSNTGELFF
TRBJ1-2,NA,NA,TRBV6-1,TGTGCCAGCAGTGACACAGAGGGCTACTATGGCTACACCTTC,CASSDTEGYYGYTF